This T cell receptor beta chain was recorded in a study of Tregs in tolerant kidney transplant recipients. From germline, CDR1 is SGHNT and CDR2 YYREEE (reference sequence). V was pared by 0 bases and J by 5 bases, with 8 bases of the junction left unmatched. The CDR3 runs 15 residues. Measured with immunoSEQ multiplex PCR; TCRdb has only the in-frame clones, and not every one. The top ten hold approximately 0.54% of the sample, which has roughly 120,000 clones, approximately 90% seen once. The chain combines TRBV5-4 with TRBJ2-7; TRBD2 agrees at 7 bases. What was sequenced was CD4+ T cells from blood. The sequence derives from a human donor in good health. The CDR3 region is CASSLGQPGGDEQYF. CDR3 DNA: TGTGCCAGCAGCTTGGGTCAGCCGGGAGGTGACGAGCAGTACTTC.